Below are 32 T cell receptor beta chains sequenced from a single sample in a study of T cell responses to AZD1222 COVID-19 vaccine. Clones were sequenced by immunoSEQ multiplex PCR, and TCRdb holds only the in-frame ones, with some missing. This table holds some 100,000 clones, more than 75% found once. The sample here was peripheral blood, taken 28 days after the second AZD1222 dose. These receptor sequences come from an adult who received the AZD1222 COVID-19 vaccine.

The chain recombines TRBV7-9 with TRBJ2-7, with D unclear. The CDR3 has 12 amino acids. Germline V lookup: CDR1 SEHNR, CDR2 FQNEAQ (reference sequence). V was pared by 8 bases and J by 3 bases, with 11 bases between. CDR3 nucleotide sequence: TGTGCCAGCGAGTCTGGCTACTACGAGCAGTACTTC. It translates to CASESGYYEQYF.

In its sample, this clone was seen a few times. The chain joins TRBV10-2 to TRBJ2-1; D ambiguous. Germline V gives CDR1 WSHSY, CDR2 SAAADI. This CDR3 is built from 13 residues. The V end was cut by 4 bases, the J end by 7 bases, with 11 bases between. The DNA for the CDR3 is TGCGCCAGCAGTGGGTCCAGGATGAATGAGCAGTTCTTC. Protein product: CASSGSRMNEQFF.

V usage is TRBV7-3 and J usage is TRBJ2-5; D tentatively fits TRBD1 or TRBD2 (5 bases each). The ends were cut back, 5 bases at V and 4 bases at J, with 17 bases in the middle. Germline values: CDR1 SGHTA, CDR2 FQGTGA. This CDR3 is 15 amino acids long. CDR3 in amino acids: CASSPGPGGGETQYF. DNA for the CDR3: TGTGCCAGCAGCCCGGGGCCCGGTGGGGGAGAGACCCAGTACTTC.

The chain links TRBV13 to TRBJ2-7; the D is unclear. The CDR3 totals 13 residues. Trimming removed 0 bases at V and 3 bases at J, with 6 bases between. The germline CDR1 and CDR2 sequences are PRHDT and FYEKMQ (reference sequence). CDR3 in amino acids: CASSLGNSYEQYF. The CDR3 DNA sequence: TGTGCCAGCAGCTTAGGTAATAGCTACGAGCAGTACTTC.

About this clone: Its ends do not fully match the called genes, so a read error is possible. This chain uses TRBV2 with TRBJ1-3; D call uncertain. Germline V gives CDR1 SNHLY, CDR2 FYNNEI. CDR3 length equals 10 residues. This CDR3 is CASSEEELWF. CDR3 coding DNA: TGTGCCAGCAGTGAAGAGGAGCTTTGGTTT.

The chain employs TRBV4-3 and TRBJ1-1; maybe TRBD1 (6 bases). CDR1 is LGHNA, CDR2 YSLEER, per germline. The length of the CDR3 is 15 residues. V lost 1 base to trimming and J lost 1 base, with 10 bases between them. CDR3 sequence reads: CASSQGGHWNTEAFF. The CDR3 bases are TGCGCCAGCAGCCAAGGGGGACACTGGAACACTGAAGCTTTCTTT.

This clone has just a few counts. CDR3: CASKEGTYSYEQYF. The CDR3 DNA is TGTGCCAGTAAAGAGGGGACATACTCCTACGAGCAGTACTTC. The chain links TRBV19 to TRBJ2-7, with a weak D call TRBD1 (6 bases). V was clipped by 7 bases and J by 0 bases, with 13 bases between them. Germline V gene sequence: CDR1 LNHDA, CDR2 SQIVND (reference sequence). There are 14 residues in the CDR3.

The rearrangement links TRBV5-4 to TRBJ2-4, with TRBD2 matching over 11 bases. The J segment lost 13 bases and the V segment lost 0 bases, leaving 3 bases of the junction unmatched. Germline-derived CDR1 and CDR2 are SGHNT and YYREEE (reference sequence). This CDR3 is 13 amino acids long. The CDR3 sequence: CASSLGLAGLQYF. In DNA form, the CDR3 reads TGTGCCAGCAGCTTGGGACTAGCGGGGCTACAGTACTTC. The full variable domain, in which reference TRBV5-4 and TRBJ2-4 provide the parts outside the CDR3, is ETGVTQSPTHLIKTRGQQVTLRCSSQSGHNTVSWYQQALGQGPQFIFQYYREEENGRGNFPPRFSGLQFPNYSSELNVNALELDDSALYLCASSLGLAGLQYFGAGTRLSVL.

The chain joins TRBV6-5 to TRBJ2-7; the match to TRBD2 covers 10 bases. The junction had 12 bases not matched to a gene; V was cut back by 11 bases and J by 2 bases. CDR1 is MNHEY and CDR2 is SVGAGI in the germline V gene. The CDR3 is 15 residues long. The CDR3 region has the DNA TGTGCCGTTGGAGCGGGAGGGACTCCTACCTACGAGCAGTACTTC. This translates into CAVGAGGTPTYEQYF.

This rearrangement joins TRBV6-5 to TRBJ2-2, with D uncertain. Per the germline V gene, CDR1 is MNHEY and CDR2 is SVGAGI. Between the trimmed V and J ends, which lost 4 bases and 6 bases, there was a span of 6 bases. CDR3 length: 12 amino acids. The CDR3, as DNA: TGTGCCAGCAGTTCGAGCGCCGGGGAGCTGTTTTTT. Translating it yields CASSSSAGELFF.

The chain links TRBV9 to TRBJ2-1; D is perhaps TRBD1 or TRBD2 (5 bases each). The CDR3 extends over 15 amino acids. Per the germline V gene, CDR1 is SGDLS and CDR2 is YYNGEE. Trimming left V 3 bases short and J 5 bases short, with 15 bases between. In nucleotides, the CDR3 is TGTGCCAGCAGCGGGGACGAGCTCCGTAACAATGAGCAGTTCTTC. Translated: CASSGDELRNNEQFF.

The chain joins TRBV7-2 to TRBJ1-1; D gene uncertain. Germline CDR1 SGHTA, CDR2 FQGNSA. The CDR3 is 14 amino acids. V was cut by 4 bases and J by 0 bases, with 9 bases left in between. The CDR3: CASSYYALNTEAFF. The CDR3 DNA is TGTGCCAGCAGCTACTACGCCTTGAACACTGAAGCTTTCTTT.

This chain links TRBV19 with TRBJ1-6; D gene ambiguous. Looked up from germline, CDR1 is LNHDA and CDR2 is SQIVND (reference sequence). The length of the CDR3 is 15 residues. Trimming cost V 6 bases and J 0 bases, with 9 bases left between them. CDR3 in amino acids: CASRTPSSYNSPLHF. The CDR3, as DNA: TGTGCCAGTAGGACACCGAGCTCCTATAATTCACCCCTCCACTTT.

Only one count was recorded for this clone. The chain couples TRBV10-3 to TRBJ1-5; 7 bases fit TRBD1. Germline CDR1 is ENHRY and CDR2 is SYGVKD. CDR3 length: 16 amino acids. With V trimmed by 6 bases and J by 2 bases, 10 bases remained unmatched. In DNA, the CDR3 is TGTGCCATCAGCCAGGGGGGGGACGGCGGCAATCAGCCCCAGCATTTT. Residues: CAISQGGDGGNQPQHF.

The chain uses TRBV7-9 and TRBJ1-5; 7 bases match TRBD1. Trimming cost V 6 bases and J 3 bases; bases outside gene matches: 5. The CDR3 totals 14 residues. Germline V gene data show CDR1 as SEHNR and CDR2 as FQNEAQ (reference sequence). CDR3 nucleotide sequence: TGTGCCAGCAGTACAGGGGTCGACAATCAGCCCCAGCATTTT. Protein: CASSTGVDNQPQHF. The full variable domain, in which reference TRBV7-9 and TRBJ1-5 provide the parts outside the CDR3, is DTGVSQNPRHKITKRGQNVTFRCDPISEHNRLYWYRQTLGQGPEFLTYFQNEAQLEKSRLLSDRFSAERPKGSFSTLEIQRTEQGDSAMYLCASSTGVDNQPQHFGDGTRLSIL.

The chain uses TRBV24-1 and TRBJ2-7; no definite D call. Trimming left V 5 bases short and J 0 bases short, with 4 bases between. The CDR3 consists of 12 residues. Germline CDR1 KGHDR, CDR2 SFDVKD. The CDR3 spells CATSGPSYEQYF. The CDR3 nucleotides read TGTGCCACCAGTGGACCCTCCTACGAGCAGTACTTC.

V is TRBV19 and J is TRBJ1-2; D may be TRBD1 (6 bases). This CDR3 is 13 amino acids long. V was clipped by 7 bases and J by 5 bases, with 14 bases between them. The V gene's germline CDR1 is LNHDA and CDR2 SQIVND (reference sequence). CDR3 in amino acids: CASNGGKGYGYTF. For the CDR3, the DNA is TGTGCCAGTAACGGGGGCAAGGGGTATGGCTACACCTTC.

CDR3 DNA sequence: TGTGCCAGCAGCGCCCCGACAGGGGGCGCTCAAGGGAATGAGCAGTTCTTC. It encodes CASSAPTGGAQGNEQFF. V is TRBV7-2 and J is TRBJ2-1; the match to TRBD1 covers 10 bases. The CDR3 totals 17 residues. V shed 5 bases, J shed 7 bases, and the junction held 14 bases outside the gene matches. Germline V gene sequence: CDR1 SGHTA, CDR2 FQGNSA.

The V call is TRBV6-5, the J call TRBJ1-1, with D uncertain. CDR1 is MNHEY, CDR2 SVGAGI, per germline. The CDR3 is made up of 13 amino acids. V gave up 2 bases and J gave up 11 bases, with 15 bases separating them. Written as DNA, the CDR3 is TGTGCCAGCAGTTACGACCGGGGAAAAGTCGCTTTCTTT. Translating it yields CASSYDRGKVAFF.

The chain joins TRBV3-1 (or the pseudogene TRBV3-2) to TRBJ2-5; possibly TRBD2 for D (6 bases). There are 16 residues in the CDR3. The ends were cut back, 5 bases at V and 5 bases at J, with 21 bases in the middle. The germline V gene has CDR1 LGHDT and CDR2 YNNKEL (reference sequence). The CDR3 reads CASSVLGGRGVETQYF. In DNA form, the CDR3 reads TGTGCCAGCAGCGTCCTGGGGGGAAGAGGGGTGGAGACCCAGTACTTC.

This clone was observed a single time. As DNA, the CDR3 is TGTGCCAGCAGCCGAATGGGTGGCTACACCTTC. It codes for CASSRMGGYTF. This chain uses TRBV12-3 or TRBV12-4 with TRBJ1-2; no clear D. V gave up 6 bases and J gave up 7 bases, with 9 bases separating them. The CDR3 is 11 amino acids.

V and J are TRBV5-6 and TRBJ1-2; the D is unclear. The germline CDR1 and CDR2 sequences are SGHDT and YYEEEE. The CDR3 has 12 residues. The V end lost 0 bases, the J end lost 8 bases, and 8 bases lay between the germline ends. The chain's CDR3 is CASSLVVGGYTF. The CDR3 DNA follows: TGTGCCAGCAGCTTGGTGGTGGGAGGCTACACCTTC.

The chain uses TRBV27 and TRBJ1-1, with 7 positions matching TRBD1. CDR1 is MNHEY, CDR2 SMNVEV, per germline (reference sequence). J lost 1 base, V lost 3 bases, and 2 bases had no gene match. There are 14 residues in the CDR3. CDR3 coding DNA: TGTGCCAGCAGTTTGGGACAGCCGAACACTGAAGCTTTCTTT. Amino acid sequence: CASSLGQPNTEAFF.

To note about this clone: Other DNA sequences within the sample encode an identical CDR3. V is TRBV12-3 or TRBV12-4 and J is TRBJ2-5; D not resolved. The CDR3 has 12 amino acids. The V end was cut by 1 base, the J end by 5 bases, with 5 bases between. The CDR3 region is CASSLGEETQYF. In nucleotides, the CDR3 is TGTGCCAGCAGTTTAGGTGAGGAGACCCAGTACTTC.

This rearrangement joins TRBV9 to TRBJ2-5; 10 nucleotides align to TRBD2. The V and J ends lost 0 bases and 4 bases, in that order; junction bases with no gene match: 6. The CDR3 length is 16 residues. Germline assignment: CDR1 SGDLS and CDR2 YYNGEE. The chain's CDR3 is CASSVALAGVGETQYF. The CDR3 DNA reads as TGTGCCAGCAGCGTAGCTCTAGCGGGAGTCGGAGAGACCCAGTACTTC. The variable domain in full, with the rest retrieved from reference TRBV9 and TRBJ2-5, is DSGVTQTPKHLITATGQRVTLRCSPRSGDLSVYWYQQSLDQGLQFLIQYYNGEERAKGNILERFSAQQFPDLHSELNLSSLELGDSALYFCASSVALAGVGETQYFGPGTRLLVL.

The genes are TRBV6-2 or TRBV6-3 and TRBJ1-1; TRBD1 might be the D (6 bases). The CDR3 contains 17 residues. Germline values: CDR1 MNHEY, CDR2 SVGEGT. V gave up 5 bases and J gave up 2 bases, with 21 bases separating them. The CDR3 reads CASSQVWTGAFNTEAFF. For the CDR3, the DNA is TGTGCCAGCAGTCAAGTCTGGACGGGGGCTTTTAACACTGAAGCTTTCTTT.

The chain joins TRBV11-2 to TRBJ1-5; TRBD1 is a possible D gene (6 bases). The CDR3 sequence is 13 residues long. Germline V gives CDR1 SGHAT, CDR2 FQNNGV. The ends were cut back, 1 base at V and 6 bases at J, with 7 bases in the middle. CDR3 in amino acids: CASSLGGGQPQHF. DNA for the CDR3: TGTGCCAGCAGCTTAGGAGGGGGTCAGCCCCAGCATTTT.

This chain links TRBV5-1 with TRBJ2-3, with 12 bases fitting TRBD2. This CDR3 is 17 amino acids long. The V gene end was trimmed by 0 bases and the J gene end by 4 bases; junction bases not matched to a gene: 6. Germline V lookup: CDR1 SGHRS, CDR2 YFSETQ. The DNA for the CDR3 is TGCGCCAGCAGCTTGGCCAGGGCTAGCGGGGGGGCAGATACGCAGTATTTT. It specifies CASSLARASGGADTQYF.

This clone appeared a single time. This chain links TRBV19 with TRBJ1-2, with a weak D call TRBD1 (6 bases). V was pared by 9 bases and J by 5 bases, with 19 bases between. Germline V lookup: CDR1 LNHDA, CDR2 SQIVND (reference sequence). CDR3 length: 14 residues. CDR3 in amino acids: CASRVRQDLYGYTF. The CDR3 nucleotides read TGTGCCAGCCGGGTAAGACAGGACCTTTATGGCTACACCTTC.

Concerning this clone: A read error may account for a junction end that differs from germline. The CDR3 sequence: CASSRDRFLWF. The CDR3 DNA reads as TGTGCCAGCAGTCGGGACCGCTTTCTTTGGTTT. The V call is TRBV2, the J call TRBJ1-1; TRBD1 might be the D (5 bases). There are 11 residues in the CDR3. In germline, CDR1 is SNHLY, CDR2 FYNNEI.

The genes are TRBV6-2 or TRBV6-3 and TRBJ2-4; D is possibly TRBD1 (6 bases). The V end was cut by 4 bases, the J end by 4 bases, with 11 bases between. Germline V lookup: CDR1 MNHEY, CDR2 SVGEGT. The CDR3 has 14 residues. CDR3 nucleotide sequence: TGTGCCAGCAGTTTCACGACAGGAAAAAACATTCAGTACTTC. Protein sequence: CASSFTTGKNIQYF.

About this clone: Other DNA sequences in this sample translate to the same CDR3. V is TRBV5-4 and J is TRBJ1-1; D uncertain. The CDR3 is 13 residues long. Germline V CDR1 and CDR2: SGHNT, YYREEE (reference sequence). V gave up 0 bases and J gave up 2 bases, with 5 bases separating them. The CDR3 reads CASSLDRNTEAFF. The CDR3 DNA follows: TGTGCCAGCAGCTTGGACAGAAACACTGAAGCTTTCTTT. The full variable domain, its missing parts supplied by reference TRBV5-4 and TRBJ1-1, is ETGVTQSPTHLIKTRGQQVTLRCSSQSGHNTVSWYQQALGQGPQFIFQYYREEENGRGNFPPRFSGLQFPNYSSELNVNALELDDSALYLCASSLDRNTEAFFGQGTRLTVV.